This is a list of T cell receptor beta chains from one sample in a study of blood T cell repertoires in COVID-19. Sequenced by immunoSEQ multiplex PCR; TCRdb stores in-frame clones only, minus some. The top ten clones hold over 7% of a sample with 150,000 to 200,000 clones, 86% of them seen once. Sequencing was done on a sample of peripheral blood. These receptors were taken from a man aged 45-60 years with active or convalescent COVID-19. Both conserved end residues are trimmed from each CDR3.

j_gene: TRBJ2-1; v_gene: TRBV11-3; CDR3aa: ASSLDRASGGAGNEQF
j_gene: TRBJ2-3; v_gene: TRBV2; CDR3aa: ASSERGTDTQY
j_gene: TRBJ2-1; v_gene: TRBV21-1; CDR3aa: ASSKEDSGTGRSEQF
j_gene: TRBJ1-6; v_gene: TRBV19; CDR3aa: ASETGGENNSPLH
j_gene: TRBJ1-1; v_gene: TRBV6-6; CDR3aa: ASSFSLTEAF
j_gene: TRBJ1-1; v_gene: TRBV11-2; CDR3aa: ASSLAQGVGTEAF
j_gene: TRBJ1-6; v_gene: TRBV7-9; CDR3aa: ASSYDRANNSPLH
j_gene: TRBJ2-3; v_gene: TRBV4-1; CDR3aa: ASSQEGGGGLRTDTQY
j_gene: TRBJ1-2; v_gene: TRBV4-3; CDR3aa: ASSQDYTGYYGYT
j_gene: TRBJ2-2; v_gene: TRBV4-1; CDR3aa: ASSQPPGRDTGELF
j_gene: TRBJ1-1; v_gene: TRBV12-3/TRBV12-4; CDR3aa: ASSPTYTEAF
j_gene: TRBJ1-1; v_gene: TRBV3-1/TRBV3-2; CDR3aa: ASSLLREGTEAF
j_gene: TRBJ1-5; v_gene: TRBV6-5; CDR3aa: ATKGNQPQH
j_gene: TRBJ2-5; v_gene: TRBV7-9; CDR3aa: ASSPGETQY
j_gene: TRBJ1-2; v_gene: TRBV19; CDR3aa: ASSILTGGRNYGYT
j_gene: TRBJ1-5; v_gene: TRBV28; CDR3aa: ASSAAPGSNQPQH
j_gene: TRBJ1-5; v_gene: TRBV19; CDR3aa: ASSIEESWQPQH
j_gene: TRBJ2-3; v_gene: TRBV6-2/TRBV6-3; CDR3aa: ASSYPRLAGGPTDTQY
j_gene: TRBJ1-3; v_gene: TRBV9; CDR3aa: ASSDRGRAGNTIY
j_gene: TRBJ1-5; v_gene: TRBV6-4; CDR3aa: ASSEGGYQPQH
j_gene: TRBJ1-4; v_gene: TRBV7-2; CDR3aa: ASSYRDSHEKLF
j_gene: TRBJ2-3; v_gene: TRBV5-1; CDR3aa: ASSLDPGNTQY
j_gene: TRBJ2-3; v_gene: TRBV6-1; CDR3aa: ASSEAMGQGGDTQY
j_gene: TRBJ2-3; v_gene: TRBV9; CDR3aa: ASSVGQGKDTQY
j_gene: TRBJ1-1; v_gene: TRBV7-9; CDR3aa: ASRRLPNTEAF
j_gene: TRBJ2-7; v_gene: TRBV6-2/TRBV6-3; CDR3aa: ASSGQGFPFFRYEQY
j_gene: TRBJ2-2; v_gene: TRBV10-2; CDR3aa: ASSGGTGGVWGTGELF
j_gene: TRBJ2-1; v_gene: TRBV11-3; CDR3aa: ASSQVTSRYSEQF
j_gene: TRBJ1-5; v_gene: TRBV21-1; CDR3aa: ASSGGGARQPQH
j_gene: TRBJ2-2; v_gene: TRBV6-5; CDR3aa: ASSFLSGTGELF
j_gene: TRBJ2-7; v_gene: TRBV7-6; CDR3aa: ASSFGGSYEQY
j_gene: TRBJ2-5; v_gene: TRBV24-1; CDR3aa: ATSDHGQGTETQY
j_gene: TRBJ1-1; v_gene: TRBV28; CDR3aa: ASSDLRAEAF
j_gene: TRBJ1-5; v_gene: TRBV4-2; CDR3aa: ASSQEGGLESNQPQH
j_gene: TRBJ2-7; v_gene: TRBV6-1; CDR3aa: ASSPGTAYEQY
j_gene: TRBJ2-5; v_gene: TRBV4-2; CDR3aa: ASSQDEGAIETQY
j_gene: TRBJ1-2; v_gene: TRBV4-2; CDR3aa: ASSQDGSGFSYGYT